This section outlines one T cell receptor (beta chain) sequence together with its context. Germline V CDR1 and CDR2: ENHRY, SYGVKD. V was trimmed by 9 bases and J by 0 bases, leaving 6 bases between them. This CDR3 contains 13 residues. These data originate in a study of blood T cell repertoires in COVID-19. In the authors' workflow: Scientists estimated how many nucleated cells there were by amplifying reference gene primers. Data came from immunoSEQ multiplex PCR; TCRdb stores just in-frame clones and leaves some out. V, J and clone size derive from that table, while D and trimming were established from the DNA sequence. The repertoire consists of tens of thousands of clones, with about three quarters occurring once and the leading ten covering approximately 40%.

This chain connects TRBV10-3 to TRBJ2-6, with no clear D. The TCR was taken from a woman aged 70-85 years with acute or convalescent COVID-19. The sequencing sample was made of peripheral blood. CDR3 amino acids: CAMKSSGANVLTF. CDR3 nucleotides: TGTGCCATGAAGAGCTCTGGGGCCAACGTCCTGACTTTC.